These 4 T cell receptor beta chains were all obtained from the same sample, sequenced in a study of technical replicates of blood from a handful of donors. Generated by immunoSEQ multiplex PCR, the TCRdb table keeps only in-frame clones and is missing some. The repertoire holds tens of thousands of clones, with roughly 90% as singletons. Sequencing was carried out using PBMCs. Receptors were obtained from a human donor in good health. Some clones in this sample may be carry-over from other donors' samples.

V and J are TRBV7-2 and TRBJ2-5; TRBD2 matches at 7 bases. CDR1 and CDR2 from the germline V gene are SGHTA and FQGNSA. Trimming cost V 5 bases and J 4 bases; bases outside gene matches: 7. The CDR3 sequence is 14 residues long. The CDR3 bases are TGTGCCAGCAGCCCGGGGAGGGGCGCAGAGACCCAGTACTTC. This codes for CASSPGRGAETQYF. Together with reference TRBV7-2 and TRBJ2-5, the CDR3 gives the full variable domain: GAGVSQSPSNKVTEKGKDVELRCDPISGHTALYWYRQSLGQGLEFLIYFQGNSAPDKSGLPSDRFSAERTGGSVSTLTIQRTQQEDSAVYLCASSPGRGAETQYFGPGTRLLVL.

This chain uses TRBV4-2 with TRBJ1-2; perhaps TRBD1 as D (6 bases). Germline CDR1 and CDR2: LGHNA and YNFKEQ. The CDR3 loop spans 13 amino acids. V was trimmed by 0 bases and J by 7 bases, leaving 9 bases between them. The CDR3 DNA sequence: TGTGCCAGCAGCCAAGACGGACAGACTGGCTACACCTTC. Its translation: CASSQDGQTGYTF.

J is TRBJ1-4 and V is TRBV5-6; 7 bases fit TRBD1. The CDR3 is 16 residues long. With 8 bases clipped from V and 6 bases from J, the junction kept 16 bases outside the gene matches. Germline CDR1 and CDR2: SGHDT and YYEEEE. CDR3 DNA: TGTGCCAGGCCGCTTGGATGCCCGACAGGGTATGAAAAACTGTTTTTT. Translated: CARPLGCPTGYEKLFF.

This chain joins TRBV5-1 and TRBJ2-5; TRBD1 matches 8 bases. This CDR3 comprises 15 residues. Germline trimming cut 4 bases from V and 5 bases from J; bases unmatched to any gene: 10. CDR1 SGHRS and CDR2 YFSETQ come from the germline V gene. The CDR3 is CASSIRTGPGETQYF. The DNA of the CDR3 is TGCGCCAGCAGCATACGGACAGGGCCAGGGGAGACCCAGTACTTC.